These T cell receptor beta chains were read from a single sample in a study of cytomegalovirus exposure and HLA in healthy donors. The repertoire was sequenced with immunoSEQ multiplex PCR; TCRdb's copy has only in-frame clones and lacks some. Of about 120,000 clones detected, roughly 88% appear once; the ten largest clones hold roughly 5.3%. Source material: PBMCs. The receptors stem from a man between 18 and 29 years old in good health and CMV-seronegative. CDR3s include the opening cysteine and the closing phenylalanine or tryptophan. A D gene is named only where the DNA matches it firmly. Clone size is shown for a subset of rows, as once, few, many or a class of expanded clone.

NA	TRBV7-2	TRBJ2-7	TRBD2	CASSLFSGGSYEQYF	TGTGCCAGCAGCTTATTTAGCGGGGGATCCTACGAGCAGTACTTC
NA	TRBV4-2	TRBJ2-2	TRBD2	CASSLGLAGNSNTGELFF	TGTGCCAGCAGCCTGGGACTAGCGGGCAACTCGAACACCGGGGAGCTGTTTTTT
NA	TRBV30	TRBJ2-7	TRBD2	CAWSGAASGSIGYEQYF	TGTGCCTGGAGTGGAGCGGCTAGCGGGAGCATAGGCTACGAGCAGTACTTC
once	TRBV29-1	TRBJ2-1	TRBD1	CSAEPRGRPNEQFF	TGCAGCGCCGAGCCCAGGGGGCGCCCCAATGAGCAGTTCTTC
NA	TRBV30	TRBJ1-2	TRBD1	CAWSPDRGNYGYTF	TGTGCCTGGAGTCCGGACAGGGGGAATTATGGCTACACCTTC
NA	TRBV18	TRBJ1-4	NA	CASSPRGALEKLFF	TGTGCCAGCTCACCTCGGGGAGCCCTGGAAAAACTGTTTTTT
NA	TRBV5-1	TRBJ2-1	TRBD2	CASSLTSGATYNEQFF	TGCGCCAGCAGCTTGACTAGCGGGGCAACCTACAATGAGCAGTTCTTC
NA	TRBV30	TRBJ2-1	NA	CAWSAGVGGKSNEQFF	TGTGCCTGGAGTGCAGGGGTAGGTGGGAAGTCCAATGAGCAGTTCTTC
NA	TRBV6-6	TRBJ2-1	TRBD2	CASSAPGTSAQFF	TGTGCCAGCAGCGCCCCCGGGACTAGCGCTCAGTTCTTC
NA	TRBV7-2	TRBJ1-1	NA	CASSIRTELNTEAFF	TGTGCCAGCAGCATCCGGACTGAATTGAACACTGAAGCTTTCTTT
NA	TRBV2	TRBJ1-1	NA	CATPTGTPLEKEAFF	TGTGCCACCCCTACAGGGACACCCCTCGAGAAGGAAGCTTTCTTT
NA	TRBV19	TRBJ1-1	TRBD1	CASSIQGASNTEAFF	TGTGCCAGTAGTATACAGGGGGCGAGCAACACTGAAGCTTTCTTT
few	TRBV7-9	TRBJ1-1	NA	CASSLVAAEAFF	TGTGCCAGCAGCTTAGTGGCAGCTGAAGCTTTCTTT
NA	TRBV5-6	TRBJ2-1	TRBD2	CASSPGGGYNEQFF	TGTGCCAGCAGCCCTGGGGGGGGGTACAATGAGCAGTTCTTC
NA	TRBV9	TRBJ1-2	NA	CASSVGQRGNYGYTF	TGTGCCAGCAGCGTAGGCCAACGGGGTAACTATGGCTACACCTTC
NA	TRBV7-2	TRBJ2-5	NA	CASSSPARGYQETQYF	TGTGCCAGCAGCTCCCCTGCGCGGGGTTACCAAGAGACCCAGTACTTC
NA	TRBV18	TRBJ1-2	NA	CASSPIESNYGYTF	TGTGCCAGCTCACCGATAGAGAGCAACTATGGCTACACCTTC
NA	TRBV14	TRBJ2-6	NA	CASSSPSRSLASGANVLTF	TGTGCCAGCAGCTCTCCTTCCAGGTCCCTGGCTTCTGGGGCCAACGTCCTGACTTTC
NA	TRBV18	TRBJ2-1	NA	CASSPQSGSSSYNEQFF	TGTGCCAGCTCACCACAGTCAGGATCGAGCTCCTACAATGAGCAGTTCTTC
once	TRBV10-3	TRBJ1-6	TRBD1	CAISDRTGGNSPLHF	TGTGCCATCAGTGACCGCACAGGGGGCAATTCACCCCTCCACTTT
once	TRBV9	TRBJ1-5	TRBD1	CASAPDRGEHQPQHF	TGTGCCAGCGCCCCTGACAGGGGAGAACATCAGCCCCAGCATTTT
NA	TRBV21-1	TRBJ2-7	NA	CASSTKNPEADHEQYF	TGTGCCAGCAGCACAAAGAATCCAGAAGCGGATCACGAGCAGTACTTC
NA	TRBV4-1	TRBJ2-7	TRBD1	CASSQAPGGGTLPYEQYF	TGCGCCAGCAGCCAAGCTCCAGGGGGCGGGACGCTGCCCTACGAGCAGTACTTC
NA	TRBV18	TRBJ1-5	TRBD1	CASSPAGQIKPQHF	TGTGCCAGCTCACCAGCGGGACAGATCAAACCCCAGCATTTT
NA	TRBV5-1	TRBJ1-4	TRBD1	CASSLVYPGQGNEKLFF	TGCGCCAGCAGCTTGGTCTACCCGGGACAGGGTAATGAAAAACTGTTTTTT
once	TRBV14	TRBJ2-3	TRBD2	CASSQASGRTDTQYF	TGTGCCAGCAGCCAAGCTAGCGGGAGAACAGATACGCAGTATTTT
NA	TRBV19	TRBJ2-7	TRBD1	CASSIGQGPSYEQYF	TGTGCCAGTAGTATCGGACAGGGGCCCTCCTACGAGCAGTACTTC
NA	TRBV7-9	TRBJ1-6	NA	CASSFSDSPLHF	TGTGCCAGCAGCTTTTCCGATTCACCCCTCCACTTT
NA	TRBV25-1	TRBJ2-2	NA	CASTYGMNTGELFF	TGTGCCAGCACTTACGGGATGAACACCGGGGAGCTGTTTTTT
NA	TRBV5-6	TRBJ2-3	NA	CASSEKPSLVDTQYF	TGTGCCAGCAGCGAGAAGCCTTCTCTCGTGGATACGCAGTATTTT
once	TRBV6-1	TRBJ1-5	TRBD1	CASRGTGGNQPQHF	TGTGCCAGCAGAGGGACAGGGGGAAATCAGCCCCAGCATTTT
NA	TRBV19	TRBJ1-2	TRBD1	CASSTGGSDYGYTF	TGTGCCAGTAGTACAGGGGGCAGCGACTATGGCTACACCTTC
NA	TRBV6-6	TRBJ2-7	NA	CASSYRQGYEQYF	TGTGCCAGCAGTTATAGGCAGGGCTACGAGCAGTACTTC
NA	TRBV25-1	TRBJ2-1	NA	CASSAREQFF	TGTGCCAGCAGTGCGCGTGAGCAGTTCTTC
NA	TRBV2	TRBJ2-7	NA	CASTPGSTLSYEQYF	TGTGCCAGCACCCCAGGGTCTACCCTTTCCTACGAGCAGTACTTC
NA	TRBV4-1	TRBJ2-7	TRBD2	CASSPRTSGTIYEQYF	TGCGCCAGCAGCCCCCGGACTAGCGGGACTATATACGAGCAGTACTTC
once	TRBV4-2	TRBJ1-5	NA	CASSQAVEGRNQPQHF	TGTGCCAGCAGCCAAGCCGTGGAGGGCCGGAATCAGCCCCAGCATTTT
NA	TRBV12-5	TRBJ2-7	NA	CASGLGGAHNEQYF	TGTGCTAGTGGTTTGGGGGGAGCCCACAACGAGCAGTACTTC
NA	TRBV6-5	TRBJ2-7	TRBD2	CATGLADSYEQYF	TGTGCCACGGGACTAGCGGACTCCTACGAGCAGTACTTC
NA	TRBV10-3	TRBJ2-4	TRBD2	CAISESRTSGSEAKNIQYF	TGTGCCATCAGTGAGTCCCGGACTAGCGGGAGCGAGGCCAAAAACATTCAGTACTTC
NA	TRBV5-1	TRBJ2-1	TRBD2	CASSPGLAGNSYNEQFF	TGCGCCAGCAGCCCGGGACTAGCGGGAAACTCCTACAATGAGCAGTTCTTC
NA	TRBV11-2	TRBJ2-3	NA	CASSLGAGTDTQYF	TGTGCCAGCAGCTTAGGAGCGGGCACAGATACGCAGTATTTT
NA	TRBV5-6	TRBJ1-1	NA	CASSQLSGQLSTEAFF	TGTGCCAGCAGCCAGCTCAGTGGACAACTGAGCACTGAAGCTTTCTTT
NA	TRBV29-1	TRBJ2-3	NA	CSVPGESTDTQYF	TGCAGCGTTCCGGGGGAAAGCACAGATACGCAGTATTTT
NA	TRBV9	TRBJ1-3	TRBD1	CASSVVGTGRDTIYF	TGTGCCAGCAGCGTAGTCGGGACAGGGAGGGACACCATATATTTT
NA	TRBV6-5	TRBJ2-5	TRBD1	CASSWDRSQETQYF	TGTGCCAGCAGTTGGGACAGGAGCCAAGAGACCCAGTACTTC
NA	TRBV7-9	TRBJ2-5	TRBD2	CASRPAGGPGETQYF	TGTGCCAGCCGCCCAGCGGGAGGGCCGGGGGAGACCCAGTACTTC
NA	TRBV5-6	TRBJ2-1	TRBD2	CASSLESSGEDEQFF	TGTGCCAGCAGCTTGGAGTCTAGCGGGGAGGATGAGCAGTTCTTC
NA	TRBV6-4	TRBJ1-1	TRBD1	CASSGGTGTGSSEAFF	TGTGCCAGCAGCGGAGGAACCGGGACAGGGAGTAGTGAAGCTTTCTTT
NA	TRBV7-9	TRBJ1-2	TRBD1	CASSPRGAGQRSNYGYTF	TGTGCCAGCAGCCCAAGGGGCGCGGGACAGCGATCTAACTATGGCTACACCTTC
NA	TRBV6-1	TRBJ2-7	NA	CASTWTGVYEQYF	TGTGCCAGCACGTGGACGGGAGTCTACGAGCAGTACTTC
NA	TRBV7-8	TRBJ1-6	TRBD1	CASSLADRAKTSPLHF	TGTGCCAGCAGCTTAGCGGACAGGGCTAAGACTTCACCCCTCCACTTT
NA	TRBV2	TRBJ1-5	NA	CASRPGGGRPQHF	TGTGCCAGCAGGCCGGGGGGAGGGAGGCCCCAGCATTTT